The TCR beta chain under discussion was sequenced for a study of blood T cells in healthy people across ages. Study-level results: Naive T cell percentage and TCR beta diversity correlated strongly. Observed TCR beta diversity per million T cells went down as age went up. This fall followed a roughly linear course with age.

In regard to this clonotype: Its antigen is currently unknown.

Germline lookup yields CDR1 LGHNA and CDR2 YNFKEQ. The CDR3 extends over 16 amino acids. V was trimmed by 2 bases and J by 3 bases, leaving 16 bases between them. Primers used in a second PCR of roughly 7 to 11 cycles were a sample-barcoded 5' primer and a J-beta primer mix. TCRdb used MiXCR to reprocess the 5' RACE reads, holding one entry per CDR3 protein. The sample holds hundreds of thousands of distinct CDR3 sequences, about 62% seen once. The chain couples TRBV4-2 to TRBJ1-1; a possible D gene is TRBD1 (5 bases). The sequenced sample was blood. This receptor was taken from a young man in good health. The CDR3 region is CASSQITGGMDTEAFF. CDR3 DNA sequence: TGTGCCAGCAGCCAAATAACAGGAGGTATGGACACTGAAGCTTTCTTT.